This T cell receptor beta chain is from a study of T cell therapy product for transplant patients (dated by TCRdb to 2018 to 2020). For the wider study: The wider healthy donor group, in Berlin, Germany, included around 19 individuals (around ten male and 9 female) aged roughly 23 to 85 years. To assess clonal composition, the researchers compared the TCRbeta repertoires of CMV-specific T-cell products that were either rapamycin-treated or untreated, with both kinds coming from the same donors. The TCRbeta repertoire analysis of rapamycin-treated and untreated products involved n = 3 healthy donors. The expansion media were supplemented either with IL-7 and IL-15 at 8 to 10 ng/ml or, alternatively, with IL-2 at around 53 U/ml. Using CMV as the model virus, the study developed a next-generation autologous adoptive antiviral T-cell product intended for immunosuppressed solid organ transplant patients. The paper as a whole reports these results and caveats: According to the authors' suggestion, the increased clonal diversity in Rapa-TCPs may reflect the survival of low-frequency clones and the preferential expansion of central memory T cells. Paired products from the same donor shared many clones, whereas repertoires from different donors showed no overlap. Rapamycin-treated products showed a more diverse, less clonal TCRbeta repertoire and contained more distinct clones than untreated products. In untreated products the top 10 clones covered around 90% of the repertoire, compared with 60% to 80% in rapamycin-treated products.

As used in the paper, the sample's label signifies: about 22 nM rapamycin added during CMV-specific T-cell product expansion (Rapa-TCP). With reference to the paper, the sample label is defined as: CMVpp65/IE-1-reactive T cells enriched by IFNgamma capture and expanded in vitro. PBMCs were stimulated for six to seven hours with overlapping CMV pp65 and IE-1 peptide pools, each at approximately 0.5 ug/ml. IFNgamma-producing CMV-stimulated cells were positively selected with the IFNgamma Secretion Assay-Cell Enrichment and Detection Kit (Miltenyi Biotec). Enriched IFNgamma+ cells were cultured with irradiated autologous feeders plus either IL-7/IL-15 or IL-2 for under 25 days. To provide sufficient cells for different cell sorting steps, buffy coats were used from about 15% of the 19 healthy donors. Biocoll density gradient centrifugation was the method used to isolate peripheral blood mononuclear cells. Buffy coats from healthy donors were obtained from DRK.

This clone occurred once. Its antigen specificity is not known. It has no much larger one-base neighbor in the sample; base qualities were not kept. After genomic DNA was extracted with an AllPrep DNA/RNA Kit, the TCRbeta CDR3 regions were amplified using the immunoSEQ hsTCRb Kit. On the authors' methods: Productive rearrangements, meaning in-frame CDR3 nucleotide sequences with no stop codons, were analyzed in immunoSEQ Analyzer 3.0. Clonality was calculated from productive entropy normalized to the number of productive rearrangements, and the Morisita index was used to measure overlap between samples. In its TCRdb copy, this immuneACCESS table keeps in-frame sequences only and misses some clones. Where compared with another copy, unresolved V genes explain less than half of these, and the others have no known cause. The DNA was the basis for D and trimming; V, J and clone size are from that table. The sample table lists over 450 clones, about 83% of them with a count of one. The ten largest clones capture 55% to 75% of the sample.

The source material was a sorted cell population cultured from PBMCs. The source of this sequence is an adult in good health.

The DNA reads TGTGCCATCAGTGAGTCGGATCAGCATGAGCAGTTCTTC. Translation gives CAISESDQHEQFF. Recombination connected TRBV10-3 to TRBJ2-1, with the D gene too uncertain to name. Reading the germline V gene gives CDR1 ENHRY and CDR2 SYGVKD. V was cut back by 0 bases and J by 8 bases, leaving a gap of 8 bases between them. Taken from cysteine to phenylalanine, the CDR3 has 13 residues. The DNA shown is the 39-base CDR3, in frame from base 1.